The 16 T cell receptor beta chains presented below share a single source sample, sequenced in a study of T cells after yellow fever vaccination. TCRdb re-derived calls from the 5' RACE reads in MiXCR, one entry per CDR3 protein. The sample has about 500,000 distinct CDR3 sequences, about 17% seen once. The starting material was PBMCs, obtained about 5 days after the first yellow fever vaccination. All receptors come from a man between 18 and 35 years old who received the YFV17D yellow fever vaccine.

The V call is TRBV6-5, the J call TRBJ2-1; D ambiguous. The CDR3 runs to 14 residues. The ends were cut back, 2 bases at V and 3 bases at J, with 8 bases in the middle. Germline CDR1 and CDR2: MNHEY and SVGAGI. CDR3 bases: TGTGCCAGCAGTTACCTCGCGAGCTACAATGAGCAGTTCTTC. Translating gives CASSYLASYNEQFF.

This clonotype has just a few counts. The chain employs TRBV30 and TRBJ2-5; no clear D. The germline V and J ends were trimmed by 0 bases and 5 bases, with 10 bases remaining between them. Germline CDR1 and CDR2: GTSNPN and SVGIG (reference sequence). The CDR3 is 13 amino acids. DNA of the CDR3: TGTGCCTGGAGTGTACTATCTGGGGAGACCCAGTACTTC. This gives the protein CAWSVLSGETQYF. Full variable domain (rest looked up from reference TRBV30 and TRBJ2-5): SQTIHQWPATLVQPVGSPLSLECTVEGTSNPNLYWYRQAAGRGLQLLFYSVGIGQISSEVPQNLSASRPQDRQFILSSKKLLLSDSGFYLCAWSVLSGETQYFGPGTRLLVL.

In its sample, this clonotype was seen a few times. The rearrangement joins TRBV4-1 to TRBJ2-3; D is ambiguous. The germline V and J ends were trimmed by 0 bases and 4 bases, with 8 bases remaining between them. The germline V gene has CDR1 MGHRA and CDR2 YSYEKL. This CDR3 is built from 14 residues. CDR3: CASSQDPGADTQYF. Written as DNA, the CDR3 is TGCGCCAGCAGCCAAGATCCCGGCGCAGATACGCAGTATTTT.

In this sample, this clonotype turned up many times. The chain carries TRBV12-3 or TRBV12-4 and TRBJ1-6, with D unresolved. V was clipped by 7 bases and J by 7 bases, with 17 bases between them. There are 15 residues in the CDR3. CDR3 coding DNA: TGTGCCAGCACCCCATTCGGGGAGTCGAATTCACCCCTCCACTTT. Encoded protein: CASTPFGESNSPLHF.

The rearrangement joins TRBV7-3 to TRBJ2-1; a possible D gene is TRBD1 (6 bases). The CDR3 covers 15 residues. The germline V and J ends were trimmed by 5 bases and 2 bases, with 13 bases remaining between them. Germline V CDR1 and CDR2: SGHTA, FQGTGA. CDR3 residues: CASSITGYPYNEQFF. The CDR3 DNA reads TGTGCCAGCAGCATCACAGGGTACCCCTACAATGAGCAGTTCTTC.

This clonotype has only a few counts. The chain has TRBV20-1 and TRBJ2-6; the D is unclear. The CDR3 covers 14 residues. Trimming left V 6 bases short and J 0 bases short, with 9 bases between. CDR1 and CDR2 (germline): DFQATT, SNEGSKA (reference sequence). In DNA form, the CDR3 reads TGCAGTGCGCCTCTAAGCTCTGGGGCCAACGTCCTGACTTTC. It translates to CSAPLSSGANVLTF.

The chain links TRBV29-1 to TRBJ1-5; no clear D gene. The germline V gene encodes CDR1 SQVTM and CDR2 ANQGSEA. The CDR3 has 12 residues. The V and J ends lost 0 bases and 4 bases respectively, with 4 bases between them. The DNA for the CDR3 is TGCAGCGTTGAAGAGCCAAATCAGCCCCAGCATTTT. This sequence encodes CSVEEPNQPQHF.

The chain employs TRBV20-1 and TRBJ2-5; perhaps TRBD1 as D (6 bases). The CDR3 spans 13 residues. In germline, CDR1 is DFQATT, CDR2 SNEGSKA (reference sequence). V gave up 1 base and J gave up 0 bases, with 6 bases separating them. CDR3 amino acids: CSARGQDQETQYF. The CDR3 coding sequence is TGCAGTGCTAGAGGACAGGACCAAGAGACCCAGTACTTC.

The chain joins TRBV5-1 to TRBJ2-5; D not resolved. With 0 bases removed from V and 2 bases from J, the gap between germline ends came to 11 bases. The CDR3 contains 15 residues. Germline V gene lookup returns CDR1 SGHRS and CDR2 YFSETQ. The CDR3 loop reads CASSLAGTVQETQYF. The CDR3 DNA reads TGCGCCAGCAGCTTGGCCGGCACAGTGCAAGAGACCCAGTACTTC.

The chain links TRBV4-3 to TRBJ2-7; maybe TRBD1 (6 bases). Trimming took off 0 bases at V and 6 bases at J, with 9 bases between the two ends. Germline CDR1 and CDR2: LGHNA and YSLEER. The CDR3 has 13 residues. This CDR3 reads CASSQELRGEQYV. CDR3 in DNA: TGCGCCAGCAGCCAAGAACTCAGGGGCGAGCAGTACGTC.

This clonotype was counted only a few times. The chain has TRBV28 and TRBJ1-2; the D gene is possibly TRBD1 (5 bases). V was clipped by 6 bases and J by 9 bases, with 17 bases between them. Looked up from germline, CDR1 is MDHEN and CDR2 is SYDVKM. The CDR3 loop spans 13 amino acids. The CDR3 region has the DNA TGTGCCAGCAGCCCCGGGACGATCTGGAGCTACACCTTC. As protein: CASSPGTIWSYTF.

CDR3 in amino acids: CASSPGPRPYF. For the CDR3, the DNA is TGTGCCAGCAGCCCCGGACCTCGGCCGTATTTT. The genes are TRBV27 and TRBJ2-3; D not certain. The V end lost 6 bases, the J end lost 14 bases, and 15 bases lay between the germline ends. The germline gives CDR1 MNHEY, CDR2 SMNVEV (reference sequence). The CDR3 extends over 11 amino acids.

This clonotype was found a few times. Here the CDR3 reads CAAQRGANTEAFF. The CDR3 DNA sequence: TGTGCCGCACAACGGGGGGCGAACACTGAAGCTTTCTTT. The rearrangement links TRBV10-3 to TRBJ1-1, with TRBD1 as a possible D gene (6 bases). Deletions cut 11 bases from V and 1 base from J, with 14 bases between. The CDR3 runs 13 residues. The V gene's germline CDR1 is ENHRY and CDR2 SYGVKD.

The chain uses TRBV4-1 and TRBJ2-1, with D perhaps TRBD1 (6 bases). V was trimmed by 4 bases and J by 4 bases, leaving 23 bases between them. The CDR3 has 18 residues. From germline, CDR1 is MGHRA and CDR2 YSYEKL. The chain's CDR3 is CASSPLRGRGVIYNEQFF. The DNA for the CDR3 is TGCGCCAGCAGCCCGCTACGGGGCAGGGGTGTGATTTACAATGAGCAGTTCTTC.

The V call is TRBV5-1, the J call TRBJ2-5; 10 nucleotides line up with TRBD2. From germline, CDR1 is SGHRS and CDR2 YFSETQ. CDR3 length: 16 amino acids. V shed 3 bases, J shed 1 base, and the junction held 6 bases outside the gene matches. The CDR3 bases are TGCGCCAGCAGCTCCGTAGCGGGGGGATCCCAAGAGACCCAGTACTTC. It translates to CASSSVAGGSQETQYF.

This clonotype was counted only a few times. The rearrangement links TRBV12-3 or TRBV12-4 to TRBJ2-3; TRBD1 matches 7 bases. CDR3 length: 15 amino acids. V trimming: 6 bases; J trimming: 2 bases; junction bases outside the gene matches: 8. CDR3 protein: CASRNDRAPTDTQYF. The CDR3 bases are TGTGCCAGCAGAAATGACAGGGCCCCCACAGATACGCAGTATTTT.